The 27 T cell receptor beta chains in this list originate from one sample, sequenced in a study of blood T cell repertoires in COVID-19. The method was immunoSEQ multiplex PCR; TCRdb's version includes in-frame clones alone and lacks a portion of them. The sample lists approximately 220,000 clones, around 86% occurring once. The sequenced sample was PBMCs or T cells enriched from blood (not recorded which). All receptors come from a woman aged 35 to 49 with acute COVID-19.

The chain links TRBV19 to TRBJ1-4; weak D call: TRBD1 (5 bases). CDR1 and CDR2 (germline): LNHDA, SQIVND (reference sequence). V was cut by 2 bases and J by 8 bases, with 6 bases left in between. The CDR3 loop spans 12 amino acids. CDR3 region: CASSIQGEKLFF. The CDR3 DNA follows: TGTGCCAGTAGTATACAGGGAGAAAAACTGTTTTTT.

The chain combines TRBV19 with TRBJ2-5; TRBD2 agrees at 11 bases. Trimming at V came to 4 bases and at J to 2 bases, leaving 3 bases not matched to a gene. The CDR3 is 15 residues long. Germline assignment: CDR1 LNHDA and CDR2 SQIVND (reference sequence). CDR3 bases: TGTGCCAGTAGTAAAGTAGCGGGGGGGCAAGAGACCCAGTACTTC. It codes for CASSKVAGGQETQYF. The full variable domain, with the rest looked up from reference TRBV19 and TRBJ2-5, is DGGITQSPKYLFRKEGQNVTLSCEQNLNHDAMYWYRQDPGQGLRLIYYSQIVNDFQKGDIAEGYSVSREKKESFPLTVTSAQKNPTAFYLCASSKVAGGQETQYFGPGTRLLVL.

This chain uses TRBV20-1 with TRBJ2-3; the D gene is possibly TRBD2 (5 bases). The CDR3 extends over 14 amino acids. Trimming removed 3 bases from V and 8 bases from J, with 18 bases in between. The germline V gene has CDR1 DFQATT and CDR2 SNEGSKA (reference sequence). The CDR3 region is CSASSGSTGITQYF. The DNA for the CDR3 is TGCAGTGCTAGTTCCGGGTCAACCGGGATTACGCAGTATTTT.

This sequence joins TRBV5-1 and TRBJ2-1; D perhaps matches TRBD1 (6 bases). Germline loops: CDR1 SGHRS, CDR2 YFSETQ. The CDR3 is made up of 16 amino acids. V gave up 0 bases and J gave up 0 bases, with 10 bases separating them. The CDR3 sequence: CASSLAKGDSYNEQFF. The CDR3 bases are TGCGCCAGCAGCTTGGCCAAGGGGGACTCCTACAATGAGCAGTTCTTC. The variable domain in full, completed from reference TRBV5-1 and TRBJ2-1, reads KAGVTQTPRYLIKTRGQQVTLSCSPISGHRSVSWYQQTPGQGLQFLFEYFSETQRNKGNFPGRFSGRQFSNSRSEMNVSTLELGDSALYLCASSLAKGDSYNEQFFGPGTRLTVL.

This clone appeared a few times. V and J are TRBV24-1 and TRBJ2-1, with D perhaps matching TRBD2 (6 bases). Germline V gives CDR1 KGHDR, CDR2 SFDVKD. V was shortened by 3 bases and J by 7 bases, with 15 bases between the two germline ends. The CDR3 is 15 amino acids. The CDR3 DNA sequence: TGTGCCACCAGTGATCCAAATTTTGGAGGGAATGAGCAGTTCTTC. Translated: CATSDPNFGGNEQFF.

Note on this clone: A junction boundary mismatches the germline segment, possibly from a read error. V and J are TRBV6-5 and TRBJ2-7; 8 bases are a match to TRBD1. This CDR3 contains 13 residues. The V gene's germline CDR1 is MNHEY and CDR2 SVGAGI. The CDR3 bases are TGTGCCAGCATTGGACAGGGCTCCTCCGAGCAGTACTTC. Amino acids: CASIGQGSSEQYF.

CDR3 protein: CASSAYMNTEAFF. The CDR3 nucleotides read TGTGCCAGCAGCGCGTACATGAACACTGAAGCTTTCTTT. The chain has TRBV9 and TRBJ1-1, with D unresolved. Trimming cost V 3 bases and J 0 bases, with 6 bases left between them. Per the germline V gene, CDR1 is SGDLS and CDR2 is YYNGEE. The CDR3 contains 13 residues.

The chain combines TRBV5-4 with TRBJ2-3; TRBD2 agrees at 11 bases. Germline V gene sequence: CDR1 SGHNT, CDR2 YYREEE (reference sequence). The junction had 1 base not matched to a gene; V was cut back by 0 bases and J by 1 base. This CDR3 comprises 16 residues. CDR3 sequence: CASSLVLAGGTDTQYF. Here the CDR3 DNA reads TGTGCCAGCAGCTTGGTACTAGCGGGGGGCACAGATACGCAGTATTTT. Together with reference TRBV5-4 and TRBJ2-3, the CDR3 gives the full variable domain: ETGVTQSPTHLIKTRGQQVTLRCSSQSGHNTVSWYQQALGQGPQFIFQYYREEENGRGNFPPRFSGLQFPNYSSELNVNALELDDSALYLCASSLVLAGGTDTQYFGPGTRLTVL.

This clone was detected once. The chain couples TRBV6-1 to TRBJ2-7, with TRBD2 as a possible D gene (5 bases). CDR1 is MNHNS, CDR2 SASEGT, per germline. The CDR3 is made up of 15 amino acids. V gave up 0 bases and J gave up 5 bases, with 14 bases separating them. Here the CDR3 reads CASSEAPEGLDEQYV. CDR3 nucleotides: TGTGCCAGCAGTGAAGCCCCAGAGGGTTTAGACGAGCAGTACGTC.

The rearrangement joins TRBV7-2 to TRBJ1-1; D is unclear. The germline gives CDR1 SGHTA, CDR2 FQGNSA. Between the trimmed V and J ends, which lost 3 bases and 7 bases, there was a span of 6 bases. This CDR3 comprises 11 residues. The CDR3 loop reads CASSLGGEAFF. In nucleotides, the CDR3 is TGTGCCAGCAGCTTGGGAGGTGAAGCTTTCTTT.

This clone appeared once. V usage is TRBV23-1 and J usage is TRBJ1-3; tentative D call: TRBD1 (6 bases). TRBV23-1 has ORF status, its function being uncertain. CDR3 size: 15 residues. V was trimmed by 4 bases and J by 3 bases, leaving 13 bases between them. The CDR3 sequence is CASSLRGLGGNTIYF. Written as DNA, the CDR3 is TGCGCCAGCAGTCTCAGGGGCTTGGGTGGAAACACCATATATTTT.

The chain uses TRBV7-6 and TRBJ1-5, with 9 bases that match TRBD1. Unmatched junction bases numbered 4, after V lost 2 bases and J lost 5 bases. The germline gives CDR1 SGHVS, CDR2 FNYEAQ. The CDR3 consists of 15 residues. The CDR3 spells CASSLSGTGHQPQHF. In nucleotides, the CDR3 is TGTGCCAGCAGCTTAAGCGGGACAGGGCATCAGCCCCAGCATTTT.

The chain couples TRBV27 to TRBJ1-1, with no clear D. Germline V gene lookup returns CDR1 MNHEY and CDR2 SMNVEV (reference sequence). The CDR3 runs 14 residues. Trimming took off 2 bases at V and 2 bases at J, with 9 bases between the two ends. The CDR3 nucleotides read TGTGCCAGCAGTTTAAGTCACTCAAACACTGAAGCTTTCTTT. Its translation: CASSLSHSNTEAFF.

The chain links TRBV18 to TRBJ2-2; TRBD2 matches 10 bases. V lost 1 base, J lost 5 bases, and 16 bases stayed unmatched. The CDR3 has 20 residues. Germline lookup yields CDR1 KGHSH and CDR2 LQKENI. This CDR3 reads CASSPLPILAGHHLTGELFF. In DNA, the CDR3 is TGTGCCAGCTCACCACTCCCGATACTAGCGGGGCATCATCTGACCGGGGAGCTGTTTTTT.

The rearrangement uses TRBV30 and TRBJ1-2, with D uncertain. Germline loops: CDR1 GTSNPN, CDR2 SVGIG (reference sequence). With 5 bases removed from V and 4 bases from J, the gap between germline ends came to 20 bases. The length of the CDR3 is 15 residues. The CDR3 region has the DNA TGTGCCTGGGCAGCCCCTAGGTTTGGTGCCTATGGCTACACCTTC. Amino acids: CAWAAPRFGAYGYTF.

The CDR3 region has the DNA TGTGCCAGCTCTTACGACAGGGAACCTGAAAAACTGTTTTTT. Protein product: CASSYDREPEKLFF. This sequence joins TRBV18 and TRBJ1-4, with TRBD1 matching over 7 bases. J gave up 7 bases and V 6 bases, and 8 bases lay outside the gene matches. Germline V gene data show CDR1 as KGHSH and CDR2 as LQKENI. This CDR3 has 14 residues. The variable domain in full, completed from reference TRBV18 and TRBJ1-4, reads NAGVMQNPRHLVRRRGQEARLRCSPMKGHSHVYWYRQLPEEGLKFMVYLQKENIIDESGMPKERFSAEFPKEGPSILRIQQVVRGDSAAYFCASSYDREPEKLFFGSGTQLSVL.

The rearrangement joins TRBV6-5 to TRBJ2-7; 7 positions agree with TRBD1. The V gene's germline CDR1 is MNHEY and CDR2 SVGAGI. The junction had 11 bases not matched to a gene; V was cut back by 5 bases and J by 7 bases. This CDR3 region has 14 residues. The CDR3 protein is CASSRDRPPGEQYV. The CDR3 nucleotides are TGTGCCAGCAGTCGGGACAGACCGCCGGGGGAGCAGTACGTC.

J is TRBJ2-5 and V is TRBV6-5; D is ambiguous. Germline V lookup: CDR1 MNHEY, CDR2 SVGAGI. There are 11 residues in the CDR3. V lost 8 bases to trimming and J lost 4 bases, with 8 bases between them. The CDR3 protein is CASGTGETQYF. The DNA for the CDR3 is TGTGCCAGCGGAACGGGAGAGACCCAGTACTTC.

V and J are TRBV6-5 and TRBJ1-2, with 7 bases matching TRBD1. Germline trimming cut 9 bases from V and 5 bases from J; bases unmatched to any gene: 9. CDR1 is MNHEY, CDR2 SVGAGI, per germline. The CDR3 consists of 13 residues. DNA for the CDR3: TGTGCCAGTGCACAGGGGTTTGGGTATGGCTACACCTTC. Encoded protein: CASAQGFGYGYTF.

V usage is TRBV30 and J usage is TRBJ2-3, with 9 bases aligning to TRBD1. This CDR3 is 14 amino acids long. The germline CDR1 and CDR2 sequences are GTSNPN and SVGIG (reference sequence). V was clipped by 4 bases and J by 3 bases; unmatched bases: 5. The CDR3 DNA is TGTGCCTGGATGGACAGGGGAAGGACAGATACGCAGTATTTT. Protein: CAWMDRGRTDTQYF.

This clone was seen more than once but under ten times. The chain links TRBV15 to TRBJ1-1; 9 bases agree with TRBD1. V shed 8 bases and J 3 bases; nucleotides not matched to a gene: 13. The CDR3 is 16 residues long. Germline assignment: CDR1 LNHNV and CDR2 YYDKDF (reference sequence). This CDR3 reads CATGGQGSRLYTEAFF. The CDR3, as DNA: TGTGCCACCGGGGGACAGGGTAGTAGATTGTACACTGAAGCTTTCTTT.

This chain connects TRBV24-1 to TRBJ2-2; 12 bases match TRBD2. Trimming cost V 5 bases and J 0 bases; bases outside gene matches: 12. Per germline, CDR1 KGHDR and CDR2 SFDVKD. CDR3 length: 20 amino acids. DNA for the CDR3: TGTGCCACCAGTGGCCCCTCTCCGACTAGCGGGGGCTCGAACACCGGGGAGCTGTTTTTT. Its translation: CATSGPSPTSGGSNTGELFF.

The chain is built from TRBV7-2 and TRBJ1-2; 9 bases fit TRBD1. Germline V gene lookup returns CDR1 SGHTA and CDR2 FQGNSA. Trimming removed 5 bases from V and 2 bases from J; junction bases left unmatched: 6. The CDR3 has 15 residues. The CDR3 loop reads CASSPSGTGNYGYTF. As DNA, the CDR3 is TGTGCCAGCAGCCCCTCCGGGACAGGGAACTATGGCTACACCTTC.

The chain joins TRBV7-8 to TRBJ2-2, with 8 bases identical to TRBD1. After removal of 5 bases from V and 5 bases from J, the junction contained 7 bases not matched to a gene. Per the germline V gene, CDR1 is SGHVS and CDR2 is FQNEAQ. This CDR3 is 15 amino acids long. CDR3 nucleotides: TGTGCCAGCAGCCCTTGGACAGGGCCGACCGGGGAGCTGTTTTTT. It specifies CASSPWTGPTGELFF.

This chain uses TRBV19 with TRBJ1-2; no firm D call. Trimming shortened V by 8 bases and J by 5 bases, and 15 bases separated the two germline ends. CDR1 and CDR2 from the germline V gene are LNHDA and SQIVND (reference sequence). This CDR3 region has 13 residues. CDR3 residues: CASGEVFIYGYTF. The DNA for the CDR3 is TGTGCCAGTGGGGAGGTTTTTATTTATGGCTACACCTTC.

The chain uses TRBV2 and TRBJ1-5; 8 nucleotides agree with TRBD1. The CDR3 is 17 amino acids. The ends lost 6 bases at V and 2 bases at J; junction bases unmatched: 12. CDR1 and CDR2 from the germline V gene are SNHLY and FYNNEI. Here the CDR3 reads CASSVAIGTGGNQPQHF. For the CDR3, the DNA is TGTGCCAGCAGCGTCGCTATAGGGACAGGAGGCAATCAGCCCCAGCATTTT.

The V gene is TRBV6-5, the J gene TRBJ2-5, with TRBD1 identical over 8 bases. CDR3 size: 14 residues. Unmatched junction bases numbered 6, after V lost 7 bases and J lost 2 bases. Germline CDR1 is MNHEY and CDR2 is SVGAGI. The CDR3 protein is CASTLDREQETQYF. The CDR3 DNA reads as TGTGCCAGCACCCTGGACAGGGAACAAGAGACCCAGTACTTC.